The T cell receptor (beta chain) described here comes from a study of vaccination effects on CD4 cells after COVID-19 (dated by TCRdb to between 2021 and 2024). Broadly, across the study: In the ViraFEST assay, PBMC were stimulated with viral peptide pools, and TCR sequencing was then used to find antigen-specific CD4+ T cell clonotypes based on their expansion. Participants received two doses of either the BNT162b2 or the mRNA-1273 mRNA SARS-CoV-2 vaccine. Around 2.1 million PBMC per well were cultured with 9 to 10 ug/ml peptides in IMDM containing approximately 4.5% human AB serum, approximately 10 IU/ml IL-2 and gentamicin. SARS-CoV-2 spike-specific CD4+ TCR repertoires from before and after mRNA vaccination were compared in COVID-19 convalescent patients and in infection-naive vaccine recipients. A total of 9 to 11 COVID-19 convalescent patients and a handful of SARS-CoV-2-naive healthy vaccine recipients were included in the full study. Cultures from other donors in the study were sequenced with the Oncomine TCR Beta short-read assay on an Illumina iSeq 100. Overall study results and their limits: In healthy vaccine recipients, vaccine-induced clones were almost all SARS-CoV-2 mono-reactive, with only 1 of 255 being cross-reactive with common cold coronaviruses. The study was limited by a small number of convalescent patients, and early post-infection timepoints were lacking. Marked clonal contraction was observed in both infection-induced and vaccine-induced clones at late post-vaccination timepoints, consistent with waning T cell responses.

After 10 to 11 days of culture, CD4+ T cells were isolated with the EasySep CD4+ T cell isolation kit. The absence of prior SARS-CoV-2 infection in healthy vaccine recipients was confirmed by negative nucleocapsid antibodies before and after vaccination. On days 3 and 7, half of the culture medium was replaced with fresh IL-2-containing medium. Unless noted otherwise, every peptide stimulation condition was cultured in triplicate wells. Using Ficoll-Paque Plus gradient centrifugation, PBMC were separated from whole blood and then either used fresh or cryopreserved at -140C. The QIAamp micro DNA kit was used to extract genomic DNA from the cultured CD4+ T cells. Library creation used the immunoSEQ multiplex PCR assay. DNA from the cultured and isolated CD4+ T cells underwent TCR beta CDR3 sequencing. The study's own analysis went as follows. Non-productive TCR sequences were discarded, and reads were trimmed to the CDR3 region, with only CDR3s of 7 or more amino acids retained. The MANAFEST web app was used to pick out antigen-specific clonotypes by comparing their expansion in peptide wells with that in reference cultures. To be called positive, a clone needed expansion at FDR<0.05 compared with the reference and with all other wells, an odds ratio greater than 5, and a frequency greater than 0.1% in two replicate wells. A clonotype was defined as cross-reactive if the clonotype was significantly expanded both in SARS-CoV-2 spike wells and in at least one common cold coronavirus spike condition. CDR3 similarity was assessed by Levenshtein distance with the stringdist R package, and unrooted trees were built with ape in R 3.6.1. TCRdb obtained this table from immuneACCESS and retained in-frame rearrangements with V and J assigned. These tables miss some clones; where compared with another copy, unresolved V genes account for less than half of the shortfall, and the remainder is unexplained. That table is the source of V, J and clone size, and D and trimming were worked out from the DNA. For this sample the table gives under 60,000 clones, of which 50% to 80% were detected only once. The ten top clones hold approximately 5% of the sample.

In its sample, this clone was seen once. It lacks a known antigen. Base-call qualities are not available, and no considerably larger clone is one nucleotide away. Taken from cysteine to phenylalanine, the CDR3 has 14 residues. Of the read, only the CDR3 DNA is kept; its 42 bases are in frame from base 1. The V end gives up 6 bases and the J end 3 bases, leaving 8 bases in the junction not matched to a gene. The germline V gene provides CDR1 ENHRY and CDR2 SYGVKD. The rearranged chain carries TRBV10-3 and TRBJ2-7, with 7 bases matching TRBD1. Sequenced here: CD4+ T cells from PBMCs cultured without peptide, sampled before COVID-19 vaccination. The sequence was obtained from a human donor who received a COVID-19 vaccine. The CDR3 loop reads CAIRRQGSSYEQYF. The DNA sequence follows: TGTGCCATCAGACGACAGGGAAGTAGCTACGAGCAGTACTTC.